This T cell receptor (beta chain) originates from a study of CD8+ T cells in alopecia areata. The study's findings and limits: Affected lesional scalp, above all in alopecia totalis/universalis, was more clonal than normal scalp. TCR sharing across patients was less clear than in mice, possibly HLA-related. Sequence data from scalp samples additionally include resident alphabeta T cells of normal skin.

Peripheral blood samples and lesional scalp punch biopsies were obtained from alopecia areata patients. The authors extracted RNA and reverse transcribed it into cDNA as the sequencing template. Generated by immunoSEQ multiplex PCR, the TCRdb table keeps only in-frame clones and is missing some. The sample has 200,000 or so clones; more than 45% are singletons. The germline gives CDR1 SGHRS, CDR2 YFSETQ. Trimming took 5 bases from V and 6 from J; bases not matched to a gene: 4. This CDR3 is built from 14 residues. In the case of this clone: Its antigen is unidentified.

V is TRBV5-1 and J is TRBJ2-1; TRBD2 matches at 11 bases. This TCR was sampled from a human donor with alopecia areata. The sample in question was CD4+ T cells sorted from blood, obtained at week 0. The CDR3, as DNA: TGCGCCAGCAGAGGGACTAGCGGTCGCAATGAGCAGTTCTTC. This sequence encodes CASRGTSGRNEQFF. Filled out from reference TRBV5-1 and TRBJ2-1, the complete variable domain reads KAGVTQTPRYLIKTRGQQVTLSCSPISGHRSVSWYQQTPGQGLQFLFEYFSETQRNKGNFPGRFSGRQFSNSRSEMNVSTLELGDSALYLCASRGTSGRNEQFFGPGTRLTVL.